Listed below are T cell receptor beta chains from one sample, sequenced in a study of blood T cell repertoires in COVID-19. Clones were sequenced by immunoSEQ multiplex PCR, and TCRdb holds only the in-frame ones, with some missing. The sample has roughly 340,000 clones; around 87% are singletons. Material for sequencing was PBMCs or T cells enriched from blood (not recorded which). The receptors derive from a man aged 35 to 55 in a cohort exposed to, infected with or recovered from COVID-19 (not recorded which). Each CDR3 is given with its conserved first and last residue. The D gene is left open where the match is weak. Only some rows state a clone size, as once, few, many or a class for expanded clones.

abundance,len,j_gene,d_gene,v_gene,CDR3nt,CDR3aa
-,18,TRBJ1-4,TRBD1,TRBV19,TGTGCCAGTAGTATGCGAGCGGCAGGGGGCCGGTATAACGAAAAACTGTTTTTT,CASSMRAAGGRYNEKLFF
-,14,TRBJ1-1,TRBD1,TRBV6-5,TGTGCCAGCAGCTTCCGGGACAGAAACACTGAAGCTTTCTTT,CASSFRDRNTEAFF
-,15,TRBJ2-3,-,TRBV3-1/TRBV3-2,TGTGCCAGCAGCCAAATGGCGGGGCACACAGATACGCAGTATTTT,CASSQMAGHTDTQYF
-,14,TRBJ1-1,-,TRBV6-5,TGTGCCAGCCGCCGGAGGCCCCGGGGTACTGAAGCTTTCTTT,CASRRRPRGTEAFF
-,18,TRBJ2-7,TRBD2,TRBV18,TGTGCCAGCTCACTCTCTACCGGTAGCGGGAGGAAATCCTACGAGCAGTACTTC,CASSLSTGSGRKSYEQYF
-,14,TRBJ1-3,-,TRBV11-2,TGTGCCAGCAGCCTACGGGGGGCAGGAAACACCATATATTTT,CASSLRGAGNTIYF
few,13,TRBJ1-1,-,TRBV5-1,TGCGCCAGCAGCTTCCGTCGGGAGACTGAAGCTTTCTTT,CASSFRRETEAFF
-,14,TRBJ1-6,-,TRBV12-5,TGTGCTAGTGGGGGGACGGGGGAAACTTCACCCCTCCACTTT,CASGGTGETSPLHF
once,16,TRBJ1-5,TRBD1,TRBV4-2,TGTGCCAGCAGCCAAGCCATGGGACAGATTAATCAGCCCCAGCATTTT,CASSQAMGQINQPQHF
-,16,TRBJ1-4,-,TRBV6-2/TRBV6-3,TGTGCCAGCAGTTACGGTCGACAGCCGCGGAATGAAAAACTGTTTTTT,CASSYGRQPRNEKLFF
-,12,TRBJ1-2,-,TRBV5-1,TGCGCCAGCAAAGTTGGAGTAGGCGGCTACACCTTC,CASKVGVGGYTF